This is a list of T cell receptor beta chains from one sample in a study of blood T cells in healthy people across ages. MiXCR was run by TCRdb on the 5' RACE reads, yielding one entry per CDR3 protein. The sample has more than 650,000 distinct CDR3 sequences, around a fifth seen once. The sample was blood. The source of these receptors is a man aged 65-85 years in good health. Each CDR3 is given with its conserved first and last residue. The D gene is left open where the match is weak. Only some rows state a clone size, as once, few, many or a class for expanded clones.

v_call,d_call,clone_size,cdr3_length,j_call,cdr3_nt,cdr3_aa
TRBV29-1,TRBD2,few,15,TRBJ2-3,TGCAGCGTGGCTTTGCTAGCGGGATCCACAGATACGCAGTATTTT,CSVALLAGSTDTQYF
TRBV18,-,-,17,TRBJ2-4,TGTGCCAGCTCACCACCCGGGGTCCCACTAGCCAAAAACATTCAGTACTTC,CASSPPGVPLAKNIQYF
TRBV5-6,-,few,14,TRBJ1-2,TGTGCCAGCAGCTTTTCTGTGACTAACTATGGCTACACCTTC,CASSFSVTNYGYTF
TRBV4-2,-,-,16,TRBJ2-5,TGTGCCAGCAGCCAAGATCAGGCTAGCCTTGGGGGGACCCAGTACTTC,CASSQDQASLGGTQYF
TRBV5-4,-,-,13,TRBJ2-3,TGTGCCAGCAGCTTGGCAGGGGCAGAGCCGCAGTATTTT,CASSLAGAEPQYF
TRBV5-4,-,-,14,TRBJ2-1,TGTGCCAGCAGCCCGGGAGTCTCCTGCAATGAGCAGTTCTTC,CASSPGVSCNEQFF
TRBV24-1,-,-,15,TRBJ2-3,TGTGCCACCAGTGATAGGACAGACTTCACAGATACGCAGTATTTT,CATSDRTDFTDTQYF
TRBV5-1,-,-,14,TRBJ1-6,TGCGCCAGCAGCATCGAAGTTTATAATTCACCCCTCCACTTT,CASSIEVYNSPLHF
TRBV9,-,-,20,TRBJ2-1,TGTGCCAGCAGCCCCCGGGCAGGGACCCACCAGGGACGGTCCTACAATGAGCAGTTCTTC,CASSPRAGTHQGRSYNEQFF
TRBV20-1,-,few,15,TRBJ1-1,TGCAGTGCTAGAGGTGACAAGGGGGGCCACACTGAAGCTTTCTTT,CSARGDKGGHTEAFF
TRBV20-1,-,-,16,TRBJ2-3,TGCAGTGCTAGAAGCCCCCGGGACGGTTACACAGATACGCAGTATTTT,CSARSPRDGYTDTQYF
TRBV20-1,-,few,14,TRBJ1-3,TGCAGTGCCTCGGGGGCGGCCTCTGGAAACACCATATATTTT,CSASGAASGNTIYF
TRBV12-3/TRBV12-4,TRBD1,-,12,TRBJ2-7,TGTGCCAGACGCACAGGGGGCGACGAGCAGTACTTC,CARRTGGDEQYF
TRBV6-2/TRBV6-3,-,-,15,TRBJ2-3,TGTGCCAGCAGTCCGATAGCGGCTAGCACAGATACGCAGTATTTT,CASSPIAASTDTQYF
TRBV6-5,-,few,13,TRBJ2-5,TGTGCCAGCAGCCGGAATAGCGGAGAGACCCAGTACTTC,CASSRNSGETQYF
TRBV10-3,-,few,13,TRBJ2-4,TGTGCCACCGCAGACAGGACCAGGGACATTCAGTACTTC,CATADRTRDIQYF
TRBV12-3/TRBV12-4,-,once,15,TRBJ2-1,TGTGCCAGCAGCCCGAGGGGGGGGACCAACAATGAGCAGTTCTTC,CASSPRGGTNNEQFF
TRBV5-1,-,-,12,TRBJ1-1,TGCGCCAGCAGGGAGAGGGTCACTGAAGCTTTCTTT,CASRERVTEAFF
TRBV20-1,-,-,16,TRBJ1-5,TGCAGTGCTAGAGATCAGCGGCAGGGGATTATTCAGCCCCAGCATTTT,CSARDQRQGIIQPQHF
TRBV10-3,-,-,14,TRBJ1-3,TGTGCCATCATGGATTTGCTATTTGGAAACACCATATATTTT,CAIMDLLFGNTIYF
TRBV12-3/TRBV12-4,-,few,13,TRBJ1-2,TGTGCCAGCAGTCAGGGGACGTTCTATGGCTACACCTTC,CASSQGTFYGYTF
TRBV11-2,-,few,16,TRBJ2-1,TGTGCCAGCAGCTTAGTGGGCCTCGGGGCCTACAATGAGCAGTTCTTC,CASSLVGLGAYNEQFF
TRBV7-2,-,-,16,TRBJ2-6,TGTGCCAGCAGCTTCGACAGCAGCTCTGGGGCCAACGTCCTGACTTTC,CASSFDSSSGANVLTF
TRBV14,-,few,14,TRBJ2-5,TGTGCCAGCAGCCGGTACAGGGCGCAAGAGACCCAGTACTTC,CASSRYRAQETQYF
TRBV12-5,-,-,13,TRBJ1-6,TGTGCTAGTGGTTTGGAGACGTATTCACCCCTCCACTTT,CASGLETYSPLHF
TRBV27,-,-,15,TRBJ2-2,TGTGCCAGCAGTTTTCGCAGGGAGGACACCGGGGAGCTGTTTTTT,CASSFRREDTGELFF
TRBV24-1,-,-,17,TRBJ2-3,TGTGCCACCAGTGATTTGTACGGGGGCTCTTTTACAGATACGCAGTATTTT,CATSDLYGGSFTDTQYF
TRBV18,-,few,13,TRBJ1-4,TGTGCCAGCTCCCAGGGTGTTGCTGAAAAACTGTTTTTT,CASSQGVAEKLFF
TRBV3-1,TRBD2,few,17,TRBJ2-3,TGTGCCAGCAGCCAAGGACTAGCGGGACCCCGCACAGATACGCAGTATTTT,CASSQGLAGPRTDTQYF
TRBV4-1,-,many,17,TRBJ2-4,TGCGCCAGCAGCCAAGAAAGGGAGACCCACCCCAAAAACATTCAGTACTTC,CASSQERETHPKNIQYF
TRBV3-1,TRBD2,-,16,TRBJ2-1,TGTGCCAGCAGCCAAGCCCTTAGCGGGAGGACCAATGAGCAGTTCTTC,CASSQALSGRTNEQFF
TRBV4-3,TRBD1,-,15,TRBJ2-5,TGCGCCAGCAGCCGGGGACAGTCGGGGCTAGAGACCCAGTACTTC,CASSRGQSGLETQYF
TRBV3-1,-,-,14,TRBJ1-6,TGTGCCAGCAGCCAAGGAGGGGGGCCGTCACCCCTCCACTTT,CASSQGGGPSPLHF
TRBV5-1,-,-,12,TRBJ2-7,TGCGCCAGCAGCTTAAGAGGGCTCGAGCAGTACTTC,CASSLRGLEQYF
TRBV12-3/TRBV12-4,-,-,14,TRBJ1-4,TGTGCCAGCAGTTTCGGGGGGTCTCGGGAAAAACTGTTTTTT,CASSFGGSREKLFF
TRBV12-3/TRBV12-4,TRBD1,-,14,TRBJ2-5,TGTGCCAGCAGGCCGGGACAGTACCAAGAGACCCAGTACTTC,CASRPGQYQETQYF
TRBV2,-,-,14,TRBJ2-3,TGTGCCAGCAGTGAAACGGGGGGCACAGATACGCAGTATTTT,CASSETGGTDTQYF
TRBV6-5,TRBD1,-,19,TRBJ2-3,TGTGCCAGCAGTTACGCCACCGTCGAGGGGGCTATTGGCACAGATACGCAGTATTTT,CASSYATVEGAIGTDTQYF
TRBV10-3,TRBD2,few,13,TRBJ2-1,TGTGCCACTCTAGCGGGAGAGGGCAATGAGCAGTTCTTC,CATLAGEGNEQFF
TRBV5-1,-,many,14,TRBJ2-3,TGCGCCAGCAGCTTCGAGGGGGGCACAGATACGCAGTATTTT,CASSFEGGTDTQYF
TRBV15,-,-,14,TRBJ2-5,TGTGCCACCAGCGCAGACTATGCGCGAGAGACCCAGTACTTC,CATSADYARETQYF
TRBV6-5,TRBD2,-,18,TRBJ2-1,TGTGCCAGCAGTTACTCCCGTCACCTTAGCGGGAGAAAGAATGAGCAGTTCTTC,CASSYSRHLSGRKNEQFF
TRBV4-3,-,few,14,TRBJ2-3,TGCGCCAGCAGCCGAGGACAGTTCACAGATACGCAGTATTTT,CASSRGQFTDTQYF
TRBV6-4,TRBD2,few,15,TRBJ2-1,TGTGCCAGCAGTGGGTGGACTAGAACCTACAATGAGCAGTTCTTC,CASSGWTRTYNEQFF
TRBV7-2,-,few,14,TRBJ2-5,TGTGCCAGCAGCCCCTGGGCGGACCAAGAGACCCAGTACTTC,CASSPWADQETQYF
TRBV28,TRBD1,-,16,TRBJ2-3,TGTGCCAGCAGTGCCGGGACAGGGGTTGGCACAGATACGCAGTATTTT,CASSAGTGVGTDTQYF
TRBV6-6,-,few,11,TRBJ2-1,TGTGCCAGCAGACAAGAATACGAGCAGTTCTTC,CASRQEYEQFF
TRBV19,TRBD2,many,14,TRBJ2-5,TGTGCCAGTAGTCCCGGGGGGGGCCAGGAGACCCAGTATTTC,CASSPGGGQETQYF
TRBV5-1,-,few,15,TRBJ1-5,TGTGCCAGCAGTTTAGTCTCCGGGGGCGATCAGCCCCAGCATTTT,CASSLVSGGDQPQHF
TRBV7-2,TRBD2,-,16,TRBJ2-2,TGTGCCAGCGGCTCCGGTTGGGGGGGGAACACCGGGGAGCTGTTTTTT,CASGSGWGGNTGELFF
TRBV20-1,-,few,13,TRBJ1-5,TGCAGTGCTAGAGAAGTGGGGGGTCAGCCCCAGCATTTT,CSAREVGGQPQHF
TRBV24-1,-,-,13,TRBJ2-2,TGTGCCACCATGAGAGGAGGTGCCGGGGAGCTGTTTTTT,CATMRGGAGELFF
TRBV12-3/TRBV12-4,-,many,11,TRBJ1-1,TGTGCCAGCAGTTTGGGAGTGGGAGCTTTCTTT,CASSLGVGAFF